This section outlines one T cell receptor (beta chain) sequence together with its context. Its antigen is not known. Clones were sequenced by immunoSEQ multiplex PCR, and TCRdb holds only the in-frame ones, with some missing. The table records almost 9,500 clones, around 90% of them present only once. The entry originates in a study of follicular helper T cells after annual influenza vaccination. Study background: Across the 2013-2014, 2014-2015 and 2015-2016 vaccination seasons, some subjects were resampled. General observations from the study: Plasmablast frequency change correlated with clonality change in ICOS+CD38+ cTfh. Each annual vaccination recalled recurring oligoclonal ICOS+CD38+ cTfh clonotypes.

Noted time point: 2015-2016 season, pre-vaccination. Cells are cTfh (non-naive CD4+CXCR5+PD-1+), split by ICOS and CD38 into double-positive or double-negative. The sequence came from an adult who received the influenza vaccine. The input for sequencing was CXCR5+ CD38- circulating T follicular helper cells from blood, taken on the day of influenza vaccination. The subset denotes: circulating Tfh, non-naive CD4+CXCR5+PD-1+ (ICOS+CD38+ or ICOS-CD38-).

CDR3 nucleotides: TGTGCCTGGAGTGTACAATCCGGTGTGGAGCAGTTCTTC. As protein: CAWSVQSGVEQFF. The chain carries TRBV30 and TRBJ2-1; D remains ambiguous. Germline CDR1 reads GTSNPN; CDR2 reads SVGIG (reference sequence). There are 13 residues in the CDR3. Trimming took off 0 bases at V and 10 bases at J, with 13 bases between the two ends.